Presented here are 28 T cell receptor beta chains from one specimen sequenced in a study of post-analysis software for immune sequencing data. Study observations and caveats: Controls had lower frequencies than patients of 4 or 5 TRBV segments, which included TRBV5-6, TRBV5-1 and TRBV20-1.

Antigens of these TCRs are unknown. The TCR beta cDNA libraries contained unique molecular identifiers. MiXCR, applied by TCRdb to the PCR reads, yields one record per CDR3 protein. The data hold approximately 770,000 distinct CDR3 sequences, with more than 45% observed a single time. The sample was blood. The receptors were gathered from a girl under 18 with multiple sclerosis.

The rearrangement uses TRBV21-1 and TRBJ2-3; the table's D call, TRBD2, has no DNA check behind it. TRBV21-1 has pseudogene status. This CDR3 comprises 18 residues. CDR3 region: CASSKPRGLAPNADTQYF. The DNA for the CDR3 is TGTGCCAGCAGCAAACCCCGTGGACTAGCGCCGAACGCAGATACGCAGTATTTT.

The CDR3 nucleotides read TGTGCCAGCAGCCAACCTCGAGGTAGCGGGAGTTTGCAGACGCAGTATTTT. This codes for CASSQPRGSGSLQTQYF. The gene calls are TRBV14 and TRBJ2-3; TRBD2 agrees at 9 bases. The CDR3 loop spans 17 amino acids. The germline gives CDR1 SGHDN, CDR2 FVKESK. The V and J ends lost 2 bases and 9 bases, in that order; junction bases with no gene match: 15.

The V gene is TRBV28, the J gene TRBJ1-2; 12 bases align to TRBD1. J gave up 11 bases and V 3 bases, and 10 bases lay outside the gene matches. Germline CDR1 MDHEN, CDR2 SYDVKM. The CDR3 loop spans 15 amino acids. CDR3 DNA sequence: TGTGCCAGCAGTTTCACCGGGACAGGGGGCGTCGGGTACACCTTC. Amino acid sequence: CASSFTGTGGVGYTF.

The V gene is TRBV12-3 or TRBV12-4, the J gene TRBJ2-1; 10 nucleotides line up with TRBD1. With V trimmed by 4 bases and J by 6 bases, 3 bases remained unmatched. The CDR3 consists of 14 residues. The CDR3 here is CASSYRDRGNEQFF. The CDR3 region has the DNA TGTGCCAGCAGTTACCGGGACAGGGGCAATGAGCAGTTCTTC.

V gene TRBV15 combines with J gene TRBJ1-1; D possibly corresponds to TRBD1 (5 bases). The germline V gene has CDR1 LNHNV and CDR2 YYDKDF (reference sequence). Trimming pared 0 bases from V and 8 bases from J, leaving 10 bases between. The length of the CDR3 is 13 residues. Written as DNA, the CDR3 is TGTGCCACCAGCAGAGATATGGCAGGGGAAGCTTTCTTT. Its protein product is CATSRDMAGEAFF.

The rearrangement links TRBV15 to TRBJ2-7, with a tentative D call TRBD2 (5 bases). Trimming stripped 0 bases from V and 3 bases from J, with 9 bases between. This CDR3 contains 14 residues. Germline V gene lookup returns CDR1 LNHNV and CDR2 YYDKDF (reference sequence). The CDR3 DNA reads TGTGCCACCAGCAGAGATAACGGGAACTACGAGCAGTACTTC. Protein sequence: CATSRDNGNYEQYF.

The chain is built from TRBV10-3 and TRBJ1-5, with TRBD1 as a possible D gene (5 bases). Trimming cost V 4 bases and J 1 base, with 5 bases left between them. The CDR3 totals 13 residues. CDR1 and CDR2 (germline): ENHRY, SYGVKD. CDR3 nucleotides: TGTGCCATCAGTGGGGGGAGCAATCAGCCCCAGCATTTT. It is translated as CAISGGSNQPQHF.

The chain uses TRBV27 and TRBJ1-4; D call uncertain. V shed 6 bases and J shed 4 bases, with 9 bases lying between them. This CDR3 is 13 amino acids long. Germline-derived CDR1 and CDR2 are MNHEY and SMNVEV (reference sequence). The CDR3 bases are TGTGCCAGCAGAAGGACCGATAATGAAAAACTGTTTTTT. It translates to CASRRTDNEKLFF.

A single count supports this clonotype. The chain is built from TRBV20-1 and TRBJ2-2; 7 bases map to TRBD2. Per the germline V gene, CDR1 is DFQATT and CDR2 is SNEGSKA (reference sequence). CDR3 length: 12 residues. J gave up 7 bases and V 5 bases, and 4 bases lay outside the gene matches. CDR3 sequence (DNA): TGCAGTGCTCTCCGGGGGGTCGGGGAGCTGTTTTTT. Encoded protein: CSALRGVGELFF.

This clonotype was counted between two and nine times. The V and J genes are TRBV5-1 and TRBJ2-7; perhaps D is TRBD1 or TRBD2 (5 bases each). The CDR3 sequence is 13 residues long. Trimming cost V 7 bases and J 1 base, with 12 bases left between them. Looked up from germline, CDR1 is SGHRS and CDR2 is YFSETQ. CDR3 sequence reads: CASRWGPSYEQYF. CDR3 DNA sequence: TGCGCCAGCCGCTGGGGACCGTCCTACGAGCAGTACTTC.

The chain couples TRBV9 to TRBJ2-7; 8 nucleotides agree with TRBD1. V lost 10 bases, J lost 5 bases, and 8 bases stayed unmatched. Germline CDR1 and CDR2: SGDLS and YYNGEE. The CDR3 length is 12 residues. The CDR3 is CAGGQGNNEQYF. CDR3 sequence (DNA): TGTGCCGGCGGACAGGGAAACAACGAGCAGTACTTC.

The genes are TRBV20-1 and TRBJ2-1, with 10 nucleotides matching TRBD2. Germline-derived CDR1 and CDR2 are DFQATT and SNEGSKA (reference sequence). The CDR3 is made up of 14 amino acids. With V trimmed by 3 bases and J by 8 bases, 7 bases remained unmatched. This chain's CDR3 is CSASPSGRVDEQFF. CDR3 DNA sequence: TGCAGTGCTAGTCCTAGCGGGAGAGTGGATGAGCAGTTCTTC.

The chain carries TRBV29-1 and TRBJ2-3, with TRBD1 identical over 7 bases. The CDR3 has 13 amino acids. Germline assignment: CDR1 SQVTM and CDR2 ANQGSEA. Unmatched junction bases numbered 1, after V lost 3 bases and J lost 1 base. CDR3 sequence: CSVERGRTDTQYF. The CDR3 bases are TGCAGCGTTGAGAGGGGGCGCACAGATACGCAGTATTTT.

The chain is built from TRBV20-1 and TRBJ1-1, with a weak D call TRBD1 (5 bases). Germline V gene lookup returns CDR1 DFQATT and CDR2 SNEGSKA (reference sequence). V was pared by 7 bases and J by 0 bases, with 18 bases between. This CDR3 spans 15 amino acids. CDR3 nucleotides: TGCAGTGTCTCCGGGGGAGGGGCTATGAACACTGAAGCTTTCTTT. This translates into CSVSGGGAMNTEAFF.

CDR3 sequence (DNA): TGTGCCACCAGTGACCTGGGACAAGCTTTCTTT. Translated: CATSDLGQAFF. The chain joins TRBV24-1 to TRBJ1-1, with D perhaps matching TRBD1 (5 bases). Germline lookup yields CDR1 KGHDR and CDR2 SFDVKD. Trimming took off 4 bases at V and 9 bases at J, with 8 bases between the two ends. The CDR3 sequence is 11 residues long.

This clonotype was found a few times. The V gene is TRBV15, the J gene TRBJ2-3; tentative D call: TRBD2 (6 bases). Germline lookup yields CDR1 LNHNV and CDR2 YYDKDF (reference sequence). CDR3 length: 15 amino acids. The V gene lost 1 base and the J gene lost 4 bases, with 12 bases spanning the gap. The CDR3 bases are TGTGCCACCAGCAGAGTGGGGAGCGGGTCAGATACGCAGTATTTT. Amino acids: CATSRVGSGSDTQYF.

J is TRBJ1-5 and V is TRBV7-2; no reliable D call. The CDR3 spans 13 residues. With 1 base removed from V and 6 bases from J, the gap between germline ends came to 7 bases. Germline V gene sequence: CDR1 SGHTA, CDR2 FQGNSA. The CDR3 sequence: CASSLVAAQPQHF. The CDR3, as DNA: TGTGCCAGCAGCTTAGTGGCCGCTCAGCCCCAGCATTTT.

The CDR3 region has the DNA TGTGCCAGCAGCCCAAAGACAGGGTTCGGCACTGAAGCTTTCTTT. This encodes CASSPKTGFGTEAFF. The genes are TRBV9 and TRBJ1-1; the match to TRBD1 covers 7 bases. This CDR3 contains 15 residues. The junction had 10 bases not matched to a gene; V was cut back by 4 bases and J by 4 bases. In germline, CDR1 is SGDLS, CDR2 YYNGEE. Looking up the rest from reference TRBV9 and TRBJ1-1 gives the full variable domain: DSGVTQTPKHLITATGQRVTLRCSPRSGDLSVYWYQQSLDQGLQFLIQYYNGEERAKGNILERFSAQQFPDLHSELNLSSLELGDSALYFCASSPKTGFGTEAFFGQGTRLTVV.

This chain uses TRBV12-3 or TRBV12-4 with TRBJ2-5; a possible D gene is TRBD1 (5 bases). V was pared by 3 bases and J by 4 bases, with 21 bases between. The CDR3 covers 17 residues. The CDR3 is CASSFKGAVWQGETQYF. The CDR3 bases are TGTGCCAGCAGTTTCAAAGGGGCAGTGTGGCAGGGAGAGACCCAGTACTTC.

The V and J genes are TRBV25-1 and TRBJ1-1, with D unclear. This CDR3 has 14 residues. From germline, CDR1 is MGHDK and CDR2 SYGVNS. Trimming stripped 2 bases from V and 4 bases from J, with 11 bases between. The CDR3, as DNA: TGTGCCAGCAGTGAAGGCCTGTCGGCCACTGAAGCTTTCTTT. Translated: CASSEGLSATEAFF.

DNA of the CDR3: TGTGCCAGCAGTCGCCTGCTAGGGAGGGCCAAAAACATTCAGTACTTC. As protein: CASSRLLGRAKNIQYF. J is TRBJ2-4 and V is TRBV12-3 or TRBV12-4; TRBD2 is a possible D gene (6 bases). The germline V and J ends were trimmed by 5 bases and 1 base, with 15 bases remaining between them. The CDR3 has 16 residues.

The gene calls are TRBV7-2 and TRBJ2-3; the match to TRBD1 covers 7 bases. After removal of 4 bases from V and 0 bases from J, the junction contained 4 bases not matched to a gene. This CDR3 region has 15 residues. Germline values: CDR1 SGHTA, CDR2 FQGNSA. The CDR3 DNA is TGTGCCAGCAGCTGGGGACAGCCTAGCACAGATACGCAGTATTTT. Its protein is CASSWGQPSTDTQYF.

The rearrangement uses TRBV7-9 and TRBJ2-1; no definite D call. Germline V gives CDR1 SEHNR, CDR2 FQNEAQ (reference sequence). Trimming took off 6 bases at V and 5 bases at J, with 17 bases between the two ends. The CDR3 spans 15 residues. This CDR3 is CASSTAAWIDNEQFF. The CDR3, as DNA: TGTGCCAGCAGTACCGCAGCTTGGATTGACAATGAGCAGTTCTTC.

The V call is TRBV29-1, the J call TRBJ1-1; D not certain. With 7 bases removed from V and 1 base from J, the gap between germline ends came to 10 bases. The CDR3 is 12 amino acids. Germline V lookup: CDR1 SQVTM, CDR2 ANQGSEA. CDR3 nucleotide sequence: TGCAGCGACCAGGACGGGAACACTGAAGCTTTCTTT. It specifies CSDQDGNTEAFF.

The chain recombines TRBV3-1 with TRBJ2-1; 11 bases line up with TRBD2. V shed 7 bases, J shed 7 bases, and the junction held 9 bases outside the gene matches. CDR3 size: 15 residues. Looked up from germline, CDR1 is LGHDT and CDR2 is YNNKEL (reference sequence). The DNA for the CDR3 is TGTGCCAGCATTAAACTAGCGGGAGTCGGGAATGAGCAGTTCTTC. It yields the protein CASIKLAGVGNEQFF.

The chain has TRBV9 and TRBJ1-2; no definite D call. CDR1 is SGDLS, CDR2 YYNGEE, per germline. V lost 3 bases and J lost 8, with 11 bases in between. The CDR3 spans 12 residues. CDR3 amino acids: CASSDDKDGYTF. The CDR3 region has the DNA TGTGCCAGCAGCGACGACAAGGACGGCTACACCTTC.

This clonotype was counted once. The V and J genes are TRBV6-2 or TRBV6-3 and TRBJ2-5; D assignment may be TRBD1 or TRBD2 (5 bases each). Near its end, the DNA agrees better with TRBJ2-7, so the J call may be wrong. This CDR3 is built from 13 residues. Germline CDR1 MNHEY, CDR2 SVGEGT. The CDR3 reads CASSTGLVYEQYF. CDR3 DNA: TGTGCCAGCTCTACGGGGCTAGTCTACGAGCAGTACTTC.

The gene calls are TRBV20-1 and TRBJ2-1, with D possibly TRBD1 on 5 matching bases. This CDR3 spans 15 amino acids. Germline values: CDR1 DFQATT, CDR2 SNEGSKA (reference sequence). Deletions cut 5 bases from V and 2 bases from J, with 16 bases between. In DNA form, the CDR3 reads TGCAGTGCTGGCCCGTGGCAGGGCACCTACAATGAGCAGTTCTTC. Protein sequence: CSAGPWQGTYNEQFF.